The clone carrying this T cell receptor (beta chain) was seen a few times. Its target is unknown. Researchers made TCR beta libraries by using iRepertoire HTBI primers and running Arm-PCR on CDR3 regions. TCRdb ran MiXCR on the multiplex PCR reads and lists one entry per CDR3 protein. The repertoire holds about 660,000 distinct CDR3 sequences, with approximately 31% as singletons. This sample is part of a study of regulatory T cells in long-lasting Graves disease. Study outcomes and limitations: Relative to new patients (roughly 950), persistent patients exhibited greater sharing of public clonotypes (around 2,800). Persistent Graves' patients showed less TCR diversity than newly diagnosed patients showed.

The CDR3 has 13 amino acids. Germline V lookup: CDR1 SGHTA, CDR2 FQGTGA. V was shortened by 4 bases and J by 6 bases, with 12 bases between the two germline ends. Noted time point: persistent/refractory GD, antithyroid drugs over 5 years with positive TRAb. Preparation of the TCR library used RNA extracted from PBMCs. V and J are TRBV7-3 and TRBJ1-1; TRBD1 might be the D (5 bases). This receptor was obtained from a female donor with Graves disease. Sequenced material: peripheral blood mononuclear cells (PBMCs), taken when the disease was refractory, from a patient treated with antithyroid drugs. The CDR3 here is CASSYTRTSEAFF. As DNA, the CDR3 is TGTGCCAGCAGCTACACTAGGACATCTGAAGCTTTCTTT. Full variable domain (rest looked up from reference TRBV7-3 and TRBJ1-1): GAGVSQTPSNKVTEKGKYVELRCDPISGHTALYWYRQSLGQGPEFLIYFQGTGAADDSGLPNDRFFAVRPEGSVSTLKIQRTERGDSAVYLCASSYTRTSEAFFGQGTRLTVV.